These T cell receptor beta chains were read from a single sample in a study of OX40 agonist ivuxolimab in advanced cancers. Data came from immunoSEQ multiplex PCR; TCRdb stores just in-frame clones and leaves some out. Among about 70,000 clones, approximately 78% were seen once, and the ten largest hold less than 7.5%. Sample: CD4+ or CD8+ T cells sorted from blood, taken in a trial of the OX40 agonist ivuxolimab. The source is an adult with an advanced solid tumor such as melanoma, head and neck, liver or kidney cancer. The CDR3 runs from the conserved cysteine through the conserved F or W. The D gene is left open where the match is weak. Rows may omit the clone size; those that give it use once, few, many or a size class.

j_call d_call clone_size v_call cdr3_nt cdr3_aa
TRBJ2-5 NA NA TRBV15 TGTGCCACCAGCGGGAAAGACAGGAGGGAGACCCAGTACTTC CATSGKDRRETQYF
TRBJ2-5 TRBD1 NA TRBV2 TGTGCCAGCAGTGAGGACAGGGGGGATGAGACCCAGTACTTC CASSEDRGDETQYF
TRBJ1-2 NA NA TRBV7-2 TGTGCCAGCAGCCGTCCGAACTATGGCTACACCTTC CASSRPNYGYTF
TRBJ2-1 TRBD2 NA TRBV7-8 TGTGCCAGCAGCACCGTTCTAGCGGGAGGGTACAATGAGCAGTTCTTC CASSTVLAGGYNEQFF
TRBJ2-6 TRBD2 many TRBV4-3 TGCGCCAGCAGCCAAGACCTGCTCCGAGCGGGAGGCCTTTGGGATGGGGCCAACGTCCTGACTTTC CASSQDLLRAGGLWDGANVLTF
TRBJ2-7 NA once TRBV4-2 TGTGCCAGCAGCCAACTCGGGGGACAGAACTACGAGCAGTACTTC CASSQLGGQNYEQYF
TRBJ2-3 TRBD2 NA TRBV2 TGTGCCAGCAGTAGCGGGGGATCAGATACGCAGTATTTT CASSSGGSDTQYF
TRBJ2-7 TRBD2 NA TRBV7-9 TGTGCCAGCAGCTTCGTAGCGGGAAGCTCCTACGAGCAGTACTTC CASSFVAGSSYEQYF
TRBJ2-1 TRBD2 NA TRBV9 TGTGCCAGCAGCGTGGGAGGGATTAGCGGGGACAATGAGCAGTTCTTC CASSVGGISGDNEQFF
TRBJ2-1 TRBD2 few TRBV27 TGTGCCAGCAGTGTCGCCATTAGCGGGAGACGATACAATGAGCAGTTCTTC CASSVAISGRRYNEQFF
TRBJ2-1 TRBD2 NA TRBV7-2 TGTGCCAGCAGCCTATCTTTCCGGGGGGCCTACAATGAGCAGTTCTTC CASSLSFRGAYNEQFF
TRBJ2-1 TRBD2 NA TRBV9 TGTGCCAGCAGCGTAGCCTGGACTAGCTCCTACAATGAGCAGTTCTTC CASSVAWTSSYNEQFF
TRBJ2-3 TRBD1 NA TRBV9 TGTGCCAGCGCCGGGACAGGTGGCACAGATACGCAGTATTTT CASAGTGGTDTQYF
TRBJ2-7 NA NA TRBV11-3 TGTGCCAGCAGCTTTAGTTCCCGGGAGCAGCCCGAGCAGTACTTC CASSFSSREQPEQYF
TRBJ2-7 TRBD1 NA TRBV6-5 TGTGCCAGCCACAGGGGGCCATTTAACGAGCAGTACTTC CASHRGPFNEQYF
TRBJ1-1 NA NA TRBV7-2 TGTGCCAGCAGCTTAGACAGGAACACTGAAGCTTTCTTT CASSLDRNTEAFF
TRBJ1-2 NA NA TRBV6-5 TGTGCCAGCAGATACTCCAGGGTTGGAGAAGGCTACACCTTC CASRYSRVGEGYTF
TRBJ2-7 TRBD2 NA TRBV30 TGTGCCTGGAGTACTAGCGGGGCAGACTACGAGCAGTACTTC CAWSTSGADYEQYF
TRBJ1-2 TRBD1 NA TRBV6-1 TGTGCCAGCCCCTCCGACAGGGTAGATAACTATGGCTACACCTTC CASPSDRVDNYGYTF
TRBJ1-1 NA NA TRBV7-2 TGTGCCAGCAGCGGCCGGGACGGTATCTCTTTTTTT CASSGRDGISFF
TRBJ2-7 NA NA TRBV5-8 TGTGCCAGCAGCTTGACTAGCAGCCACGAGCAGTACTTC CASSLTSSHEQYF
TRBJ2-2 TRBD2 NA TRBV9 TGTGCCAGCAGCGTCGATGCGGGAGGAACCGGGGAGCTGTTTTTT CASSVDAGGTGELFF
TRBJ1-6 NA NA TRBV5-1 TGCGCCAGCAGCTTGTTGGCAGGGGATTCACCCCTCCACTTT CASSLLAGDSPLHF
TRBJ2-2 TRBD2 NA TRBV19 TGTGCCAGTAGTATCGCGTCTAGCGGGAGAATGGACACCGGGGAGCTGTTTTTT CASSIASSGRMDTGELFF
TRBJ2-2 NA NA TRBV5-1 TGCGCCAGCAGCGGATGGCCTACGAACACCGGGGAGCTGTTTTTT CASSGWPTNTGELFF
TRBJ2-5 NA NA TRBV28 TGTGCCAGCAGTCTCCCCACAGGGTCGGGAGAGACCCAGTACTTC CASSLPTGSGETQYF
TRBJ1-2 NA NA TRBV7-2 TGTGCCAGCAGCCCCATAAACTATGGCTACACCTTC CASSPINYGYTF
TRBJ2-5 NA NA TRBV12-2 TGTGCAAGTCGCGGCCAGCGGGGGGGAAACCAAGAGACCCAGTACTTC CASRGQRGGNQETQYF
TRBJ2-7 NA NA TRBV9 TGTGCTAGCAGCGTAGGGGTCAATGAGGACTCCTACGAGCAGTACTTC CASSVGVNEDSYEQYF
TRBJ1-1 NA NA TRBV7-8 TGTGCCAGCAGCTTAGGGACTGAAGCTTTCTTT CASSLGTEAFF
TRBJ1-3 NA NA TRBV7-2 TGTGCCAGCAGCTACTTGGGGGAGGTCTCTGGAAACACCATATATTTT CASSYLGEVSGNTIYF
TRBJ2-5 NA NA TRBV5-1 TGCGCCAGCAGCTTGGAGGCGGGAACGGGGGAGACCCAGTACTTC CASSLEAGTGETQYF
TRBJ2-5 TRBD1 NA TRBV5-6 TGTGCCAGCAGCTTGGCCGACAGGGGCGGGGAGACCCAGTACTTC CASSLADRGGETQYF
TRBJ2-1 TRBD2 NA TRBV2 TGTGCCAGCAGGCCTAGCGGGGGGGCTTTGGAGCAGTTCTTC CASRPSGGALEQFF
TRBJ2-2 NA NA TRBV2 TGTGCCAGCAGGTTCTACGACAGGTACACCGGGGAGCTGTTTTTT CASRFYDRYTGELFF
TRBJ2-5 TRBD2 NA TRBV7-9 TGTGCCAGCAGCGAACTAGCGGGGGGGCCTCTAGAGACCCAGTACTTC CASSELAGGPLETQYF
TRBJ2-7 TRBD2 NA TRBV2 TGTGCCAGCAGTTTATCCCCGCCCACTAGCGGATACACCTACGAGCAGTACTTC CASSLSPPTSGYTYEQYF
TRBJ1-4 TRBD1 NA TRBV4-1 TGCGCCAGCAGCCAAGATGGAACAGGGGACGAAAAACTGTTTTTT CASSQDGTGDEKLFF
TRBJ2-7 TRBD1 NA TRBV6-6 TGTGCCAGCAGTCCGAGAGGACAGGGCCCCTACGAGCAGTACTTC CASSPRGQGPYEQYF
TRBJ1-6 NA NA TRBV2 TGTGCCAGCACTGGACAGTCAAATTCACCCCTCCACTTT CASTGQSNSPLHF